The 26 T cell receptor beta chains presented below share a single source sample, sequenced in a study of response to subunit inactivated influenza vaccine. Each CDR3 protein gets one entry after TCRdb re-called the RT-PCR reads with MiXCR. The sample consists of under 800,000 distinct CDR3 sequences, more than 11% of them appearing once. The sequences come from PBMCs from blood, collected around 15 days before vaccination. These receptors were collected from a man between 50 and 59 years old who received an inactivated influenza vaccine.

Worth noting for this clonotype: An end of the junction differs from the germline gene, which may be a read error. The rearrangement uses TRBV12-3 or TRBV12-4 and TRBJ1-5; D call uncertain. The CDR3 covers 15 residues. The DNA of the CDR3 is TGTGCCAGCACTTTAGGGCGCCAGCTTAATCAGCCCCAGCATTTT. It translates to CASTLGRQLNQPQHF.

The gene calls are TRBV27 and TRBJ2-1; D possibly corresponds to TRBD1 (5 bases). Trimming pared 5 bases from V and 12 bases from J, leaving 23 bases between. Germline CDR1 reads MNHEY; CDR2 reads SMNVEV (reference sequence). The CDR3 is 15 amino acids. The CDR3 region is CASSPYWGTSQAQFF. The CDR3 coding sequence is TGTGCCAGCAGTCCATATTGGGGCACCTCCCAAGCGCAGTTCTTC.

The DNA of the CDR3 is TGCAGTGCACTCCGGACTAGCGGGATGGTCAAAAACATTCAGTACTTC. Amino acids: CSALRTSGMVKNIQYF. The chain uses TRBV20-1 and TRBJ2-4, with 12 bases identical to TRBD2. V was pared by 6 bases and J by 3 bases, with 9 bases of the junction left unmatched. CDR1 and CDR2 from the germline V gene are DFQATT and SNEGSKA (reference sequence). This CDR3 region has 16 residues.

The rearrangement uses TRBV7-2 and TRBJ1-2; unclear D gene. The length of the CDR3 is 14 residues. Germline values: CDR1 SGHTA, CDR2 FQGNSA. Trimming shortened V by 0 bases and J by 3 bases, and 8 bases separated the two germline ends. The DNA for the CDR3 is TGTGCCAGCAGCTTAGCGCCCGGACACTATGGCTACACCTTC. As protein: CASSLAPGHYGYTF.

This clonotype was counted a few times. The chain has TRBV5-1 and TRBJ2-5, with TRBD2 matching 10 bases. Unmatched junction bases numbered 14, after V lost 4 bases and J lost 5 bases. The CDR3 has 17 residues. Per germline, CDR1 SGHRS and CDR2 YFSETQ. The DNA of the CDR3 is TGCGCCAGCAGCCGTGGGCCTAGCGGGGGTCGCCGTGAGACCCAGTACTTC. As protein: CASSRGPSGGRRETQYF.

This clonotype was counted once. The V and J genes are TRBV5-1 and TRBJ2-2; 10 nucleotides align to TRBD1. Germline CDR1 SGHRS, CDR2 YFSETQ. The CDR3 has 15 amino acids. V was clipped by 2 bases and J by 6 bases; unmatched bases: 4. This chain's CDR3 is CASSFGTGVAGELFF. Written as DNA, the CDR3 is TGCGCCAGCAGCTTCGGGACAGGGGTTGCCGGGGAGCTGTTTTTT.

This clonotype was seen more than once but under ten times. The chain joins TRBV3-1 to TRBJ2-5, with D uncertain. The CDR3 spans 13 residues. Trimming removed 0 bases from V and 5 bases from J, with 7 bases in between. Germline CDR1 and CDR2: LGHDT and YNNKEL (reference sequence). CDR3 sequence: CASSQESHETQYF. CDR3 sequence (DNA): TGTGCCAGCAGCCAAGAATCGCACGAGACCCAGTACTTC.

This clonotype was counted a few times. V is TRBV10-3 and J is TRBJ2-1, with 12 bases identical to TRBD2. This CDR3 is built from 14 residues. Germline V lookup: CDR1 ENHRY, CDR2 SYGVKD. With V trimmed by 5 bases and J by 7 bases, 3 bases remained unmatched. CDR3 sequence: CAISLAGGHNEQFF. CDR3 nucleotide sequence: TGTGCCATCAGTCTAGCGGGGGGGCATAATGAGCAGTTCTTC.

This sequence joins TRBV28 and TRBJ2-6; the D gene is possibly TRBD1 (5 bases). This CDR3 has 16 residues. CDR1 and CDR2 (germline): MDHEN, SYDVKM. The V end lost 5 bases, the J end lost 0 bases, and 11 bases lay between the germline ends. The DNA of the CDR3 is TGTGCCAGCAGTCCGAACAGGTTCTCTGGGGCCAACGTCCTGACTTTC. Translated: CASSPNRFSGANVLTF.

This clonotype was counted only a few times. The rearrangement joins TRBV12-3 or TRBV12-4 to TRBJ2-3, with TRBD2 as a possible D gene (5 bases). The germline V and J ends were trimmed by 5 bases and 4 bases, with 10 bases remaining between them. This CDR3 is 13 amino acids long. The CDR3: CASSTTRADTQYF. CDR3 nucleotides: TGTGCCAGCAGTACAACTAGGGCAGATACGCAGTATTTT.

V usage is TRBV11-2 and J usage is TRBJ2-5; D tentatively fits TRBD1 or TRBD2 (5 bases each). V was trimmed by 1 base and J by 5 bases, leaving 20 bases between them. The germline V gene has CDR1 SGHAT and CDR2 FQNNGV. The CDR3 is made up of 17 amino acids. This CDR3 is CASSLVSSSRGYETQYF. The CDR3 DNA reads as TGTGCCAGCAGCTTAGTCTCAAGTTCGAGGGGCTATGAGACCCAGTACTTC.

This clonotype was seen a handful of times. J is TRBJ2-7 and V is TRBV5-5; D may be TRBD2 (5 bases). The CDR3 is 15 residues long. CDR1 and CDR2 (germline): SGHKS, YYEKEE (reference sequence). Trimming removed 0 bases at V and 2 bases at J, with 12 bases between. The CDR3 loop is CASSLVALGTYEQYF. DNA for the CDR3: TGTGCCAGCAGCTTGGTAGCGCTCGGAACCTACGAGCAGTACTTC.

V gene TRBV20-1 combines with J gene TRBJ2-2; D is uncertain. Trimming stripped 2 bases from V and 6 bases from J, with 10 bases between. Germline V CDR1 and CDR2: DFQATT, SNEGSKA (reference sequence). The CDR3 is 13 amino acids. CDR3 sequence (DNA): TGCAGTGCTAGACGACAATTTTCCGGGGAGCTGTTTTTT. This translates into CSARRQFSGELFF.

This clonotype has ten or more counts. The chain joins TRBV12-3 or TRBV12-4 to TRBJ2-7, with a weak D call TRBD2 (5 bases). Between the trimmed V and J ends, which lost 5 bases and 3 bases, there was a span of 5 bases. The CDR3 has 11 residues. CDR3 sequence reads: CASSRDYEQYF. Written as DNA, the CDR3 is TGTGCCAGCAGTCGGGACTACGAGCAGTACTTC.

This rearrangement joins TRBV25-1 to TRBJ1-2, with 8 bases identical to TRBD1. Germline lookup yields CDR1 MGHDK and CDR2 SYGVNS. V shed 3 bases, J shed 5 bases, and the junction held 5 bases outside the gene matches. The CDR3 is 14 residues long. The CDR3: CASSDGQGEYGYTF. CDR3 bases: TGTGCCAGCAGTGACGGACAGGGAGAATATGGCTACACCTTC.

Only a few counts were recorded for this clonotype. The chain is built from TRBV10-3 and TRBJ2-7; 8 bases match TRBD1. The germline gives CDR1 ENHRY, CDR2 SYGVKD. The CDR3 extends over 15 amino acids. The trim removed 2 bases at V and 4 bases at J, leaving 7 bases unmatched. The CDR3 region is CAISEGQGAVYEQYF. CDR3 coding DNA: TGTGCCATCAGTGAGGGGCAGGGGGCTGTATACGAGCAGTACTTC.

This chain connects TRBV24-1 to TRBJ2-7, with D tentatively TRBD1 or TRBD2 (5 bases each). Looked up from germline, CDR1 is KGHDR and CDR2 is SFDVKD. CDR3 length: 15 residues. V shed 1 base and J shed 2 bases, with 11 bases lying between them. Written as DNA, the CDR3 is TGTGCCACCAGTGATTTCCGGGACGGAACCTACGAGCAGTACTTC. This translates into CATSDFRDGTYEQYF.

This clonotype was observed many times. This sequence joins TRBV11-2 and TRBJ2-3; the D gene could be TRBD1 or TRBD2 (6 bases each). V gave up 5 bases and J gave up 2 bases, with 14 bases separating them. CDR3 length: 15 amino acids. The germline CDR1 and CDR2 sequences are SGHAT and FQNNGV. CDR3 in amino acids: CASSLIGGNTDTQYF. DNA for the CDR3: TGTGCCAGCAGCCTCATCGGGGGCAACACAGATACGCAGTATTTT.

This clonotype has a handful of counts. The chain links TRBV29-1 to TRBJ2-5; 8 nucleotides match TRBD2. This CDR3 is 13 amino acids long. V lost 7 bases, J lost 4 bases, and 8 bases stayed unmatched. The V gene's germline CDR1 is SQVTM and CDR2 ANQGSEA. Here the CDR3 reads CSAWAGGRETQYF. The CDR3 nucleotides are TGCAGCGCGTGGGCGGGAGGACGAGAGACCCAGTACTTC.

The chain joins TRBV27 to TRBJ2-7; D not certain. Per germline, CDR1 MNHEY and CDR2 SMNVEV (reference sequence). CDR3 length equals 14 residues. With 3 bases removed from V and 2 bases from J, the gap between germline ends came to 11 bases. Here the CDR3 reads CASSLHGSTYEQYF. CDR3 nucleotides: TGTGCCAGCAGTTTGCACGGCTCAACCTACGAGCAGTACTTC.

Ten or more counts support this clonotype. The chain couples TRBV15 to TRBJ2-4, with D possibly TRBD2 on 6 matching bases. The CDR3 has 14 amino acids. The V gene lost 4 bases and the J gene lost 2 bases, with 9 bases spanning the gap. Looked up from germline, CDR1 is LNHNV and CDR2 is YYDKDF (reference sequence). CDR3 sequence: CATSIGGTKNIQYF. In DNA form, the CDR3 reads TGTGCCACCAGCATTGGGGGGACCAAAAACATTCAGTACTTC.

This clonotype was seen a handful of times. A junction end diverges from the germline sequence, so it may reflect a read error. The chain's CDR3 is CASSLGAMAGETQYF. For the CDR3, the DNA is TGTGCTAGCAGCTTAGGGGCGATGGCGGGCGAGACCCAGTACTTC. The rearrangement links TRBV7-7 to TRBJ2-5, with D tentatively TRBD1 or TRBD2 (5 bases each). Per the germline V gene, CDR1 is SSHAT and CDR2 is FNYEAQ (reference sequence). The CDR3 totals 15 residues.

This clonotype was counted a few times. The rearrangement links TRBV5-1 to TRBJ2-7, with 9 bases fitting TRBD2. This CDR3 region has 15 residues. J was trimmed by 6 bases and V by 4 bases; bases with no gene match: 11. Germline CDR1 and CDR2: SGHRS and YFSETQ. The CDR3 nucleotides read TGCGCCAGCAGCCCCGGGTGGCGGGAGGGCGGCGAGCAGTACTTC. Amino acids: CASSPGWREGGEQYF. The full variable domain, rest sourced from reference TRBV5-1 and TRBJ2-7, is KAGVTQTPRYLIKTRGQQVTLSCSPISGHRSVSWYQQTPGQGLQFLFEYFSETQRNKGNFPGRFSGRQFSNSRSEMNVSTLELGDSALYLCASSPGWREGGEQYFGPGTRLTVT.

The chain recombines TRBV7-8 with TRBJ2-1; 9 bases are shared with TRBD1. This CDR3 comprises 15 residues. Trimming took 6 bases from V and 6 from J; bases not matched to a gene: 9. The V gene's germline CDR1 is SGHVS and CDR2 FQNEAQ. CDR3 nucleotides: TGTGCCAGCAGTCCCACGGGACAGGGTTTCAATGAGCAGTTCTTC. Residues: CASSPTGQGFNEQFF. Full variable domain (remainder filled in from reference TRBV7-8 and TRBJ2-1): GAGVSQSPRYKVAKRGQDVALRCDPISGHVSLFWYQQALGQGPEFLTYFQNEAQLDKSGLPSDRFFAERPEGSVSTLKIQRTQQEDSAVYLCASSPTGQGFNEQFFGPGTRLTVL.

The chain recombines TRBV5-5 with TRBJ2-2, with 9 bases aligning to TRBD2. CDR1 and CDR2 from the germline V gene are SGHKS and YYEKEE (reference sequence). Trimming at V came to 2 bases and at J to 3 bases, leaving 5 bases not matched to a gene. The CDR3 length is 16 residues. CDR3 in amino acids: CASSFFGGGDTGELFF. CDR3 nucleotides: TGTGCCAGCAGCTTTTTCGGCGGGGGGGACACCGGGGAGCTGTTTTTT.

This clonotype was recorded a few times. V and J are TRBV6-1 and TRBJ1-3; no reliable D call. V was cut by 0 bases and J by 5 bases, with 14 bases left in between. The CDR3 sequence is 16 residues long. Germline values: CDR1 MNHNS, CDR2 SASEGT. CDR3 residues: CASSEALGGLRNTIYF. The CDR3 nucleotides are TGTGCCAGCAGTGAAGCGCTCGGAGGTTTAAGAAACACCATATATTTT.